This entry lists 29 T cell receptor beta chains sequenced from one sample in a study of CD8+CD57+ T cells in acquired aplastic anemia. Genomic DNA constituted the template upon which TCR beta VDJ and CDR3 profiling was performed. Using its own MiXCR run on the reads, TCRdb lists one record per CDR3 protein. The table has 200,000 to 250,000 distinct CDR3 sequences, around 60% seen once. Sequenced material: sorted CD4+, CD8+, or CD8+CD57+ T cells (not recorded which) from PBMCs. These receptors all come from a human donor in good health.

The rearrangement uses TRBV15 and TRBJ1-2; 8 bases fit TRBD1. Germline CDR1 LNHNV, CDR2 YYDKDF (reference sequence). CDR3 length: 13 amino acids. With 5 bases clipped from V and 6 bases from J, the junction kept 5 bases outside the gene matches. CDR3 DNA: TGTGCCACCAGCCCGCAGGGGGCGGATGGCTACACCTTC. Amino acid sequence: CATSPQGADGYTF.

This clonotype was observed a handful of times. Being one base from a much bigger clone, this may be a read error. The rearrangement links TRBV27 to TRBJ2-2, with D unclear. This CDR3 comprises 11 residues. Germline CDR1 and CDR2: MNHEY and SMNVEV (reference sequence). CDR3 region: CANSFAGELFF. In DNA, the CDR3 is TGTGCCAACAGTTTCGCCGGGGAGCTGTTTTTT.

This clonotype was picked up many times. The chain is built from TRBV6-6 and TRBJ2-3; D gene ambiguous. V lost 5 bases and J 5 bases, leaving 14 bases between the germline ends. Germline V gives CDR1 MNHNY, CDR2 SVGAGI (reference sequence). The CDR3 spans 14 residues. The CDR3 here is CASSREPLRDTQYF. CDR3 sequence (DNA): TGTGCCAGCAGTCGTGAACCCCTTCGAGATACGCAGTATTTT.

This clonotype was seen repeatedly, ten times or more. This sequence joins TRBV9 and TRBJ2-5; 7 bases line up with TRBD1. V was pared by 0 bases and J by 4 bases, with 9 bases of the junction left unmatched. This CDR3 is 16 amino acids long. Germline V gene lookup returns CDR1 SGDLS and CDR2 YYNGEE. This CDR3 is CASSVARQGERETQYF. The CDR3 coding sequence is TGTGCCAGCAGCGTAGCTCGGCAGGGGGAACGAGAGACCCAGTACTTC.

Turning to this clonotype: This may come from a read error, since a much larger clone is one base off. This chain links TRBV7-9 with TRBJ2-7, with D possibly TRBD2 on 6 matching bases. The CDR3 spans 14 residues. In germline, CDR1 is SEHNR, CDR2 FQNEAQ (reference sequence). The CDR3 region is CGSSPGMGRNEQDF. CDR3 nucleotides: TGTGGCAGCAGCCCCGGGATGGGGAGGAACGAGCAGGACTTC.

The rearrangement links TRBV19 to TRBJ2-7, with 7 bases that match TRBD1. Germline CDR1 reads LNHDA; CDR2 reads SQIVND (reference sequence). Trimming took 3 bases from V and 5 from J; bases not matched to a gene: 4. There are 13 residues in the CDR3. The CDR3 is CASSMTGQNEQYF. CDR3 in DNA: TGTGCCAGTAGTATGACAGGGCAGAACGAGCAGTACTTC.

The chain employs TRBV5-1 and TRBJ2-7; D may be TRBD1 (7 bases). This CDR3 is built from 19 residues. Trimming stripped 5 bases from V and 6 bases from J, with 33 bases between. Germline assignment: CDR1 SGHRS and CDR2 YFSETQ. The CDR3 protein is CASRGMGTATTSTPSEQYF. In nucleotides, the CDR3 is TGCGCCAGCAGAGGCATGGGGACAGCTACGACTAGTACTCCTTCCGAGCAGTACTTC. Supplemented by reference TRBV5-1 and TRBJ2-7, the full variable domain reads KAGVTQTPRYLIKTRGQQVTLSCSPISGHRSVSWYQQTPGQGLQFLFEYFSETQRNKGNFPGRFSGRQFSNSRSEMNVSTLELGDSALYLCASRGMGTATTSTPSEQYFGPGTRLTVT.

This clonotype has ten or more counts. The V and J genes are TRBV11-2 and TRBJ2-7; the D gene is possibly TRBD2 (7 bases). Trimming cost V 3 bases and J 5 bases, with 17 bases left between them. Germline assignment: CDR1 SGHAT and CDR2 FQNNGV. This CDR3 comprises 15 residues. In nucleotides, the CDR3 is TGTGCCAGCAGCTTGGGGGGGGGGGCTGGCGACGAGCAGTACTTC. It encodes CASSLGGGAGDEQYF. Filled out from reference TRBV11-2 and TRBJ2-7, the complete variable domain reads EAGVAQSPRYKIIEKRQSVAFWCNPISGHATLYWYQQILGQGPKLLIQFQNNGVVDDSQLPKDRFSAERLKGVDSTLKIQPAKLEDSAVYLCASSLGGGAGDEQYFGPGTRLTVT.

The CDR3 nucleotides are TGCAGTGCTAGGGACAGGGTGAATGAAGCTTTCTTT. This sequence encodes CSARDRVNEAFF. The genes are TRBV20-1 and TRBJ1-1; 8 bases line up with TRBD1. This CDR3 contains 12 residues. Per germline, CDR1 DFQATT and CDR2 SNEGSKA (reference sequence). V lost 3 bases to trimming and J lost 7 bases; unmatched junction nucleotides: 4.

The CDR3 DNA reads TGTGCCAGCAGCCAGGGGAGGGGGCGTTGGGAGCAGTACTTC. This codes for CASSQGRGRWEQYF. The rearrangement uses TRBV14 and TRBJ2-7, with D tentatively TRBD1 or TRBD2 (7 bases each). CDR1 is SGHDN and CDR2 is FVKESK in the germline V gene. This CDR3 has 14 amino acids. V shed 3 bases and J shed 7 bases, with 16 bases lying between them.

V and J are TRBV7-9 and TRBJ2-7; TRBD2 matches at 8 bases. CDR3 length: 15 amino acids. V trimming: 1 base; J trimming: 6 bases; junction bases outside the gene matches: 8. Germline lookup yields CDR1 SEHNR and CDR2 FQNEAQ (reference sequence). This CDR3 is CASSLGGRLVGEQYF. The DNA for the CDR3 is TGTGCCAGCAGCTTAGGCGGGAGGTTAGTGGGCGAGCAGTACTTC. Supplemented by reference TRBV7-9 and TRBJ2-7, the full variable domain reads DTGVSQNPRHKITKRGQNVTFRCDPISEHNRLYWYRQTLGQGPEFLTYFQNEAQLEKSRLLSDRFSAERPKGSFSTLEIQRTEQGDSAMYLCASSLGGRLVGEQYFGPGTRLTVT.

The genes are TRBV25-1 and TRBJ2-7, with TRBD1 identical over 9 bases. Germline-derived CDR1 and CDR2 are MGHDK and SYGVNS. The CDR3 is 16 residues long. J was trimmed by 1 base and V by 4 bases; bases with no gene match: 8. The CDR3 DNA is TGTGCCAGCAGTGCGGCAACCGGGACAGGGTCCTACGAGCAGTACTTC. Protein: CASSAATGTGSYEQYF.

Concerning this clonotype: Since no conserved phenylalanine or tryptophan closes the CDR3, a read error is the likely cause. This chain connects TRBV24-1 to TRBJ1-1; D remains ambiguous. This CDR3 is 12 amino acids long. V shed 5 bases and J shed 4 bases, with 7 bases lying between them. Germline assignment: CDR1 KGHDR and CDR2 SFDVKD. CDR3 amino acids: CATSGSGTEAFS. CDR3 DNA sequence: TGTGCCACCAGTGGATCCGGCACTGAAGCTTTCTCT.

There are many counts of this clonotype. The gene calls are TRBV7-6 and TRBJ1-1, with 7 bases aligning to TRBD1. Germline V gene data show CDR1 as SGHVS and CDR2 as FNYEAQ. V shed 3 bases and J 1 base; nucleotides not matched to a gene: 2. This CDR3 is built from 14 residues. The CDR3 DNA is TGTGCCAGCAGCTTGGCAGGGGGGAACACTGAAGCTTTCTTT. As protein: CASSLAGGNTEAFF.

This clonotype has at least ten counts. The V gene is TRBV12-3 or TRBV12-4, the J gene TRBJ2-7; 8 positions match TRBD1. V shed 4 bases and J 4 bases; nucleotides not matched to a gene: 6. This CDR3 has 14 residues. CDR3 DNA: TGTGCCAGCAGTTGGGAGACAGGGGATTACGAGCAGTACTTC. Protein sequence: CASSWETGDYEQYF.

This clonotype was picked up one time. The chain uses TRBV25-1 and TRBJ1-2; D gene ambiguous. CDR3 length: 13 residues. Germline CDR1 MGHDK, CDR2 SYGVNS. V was shortened by 6 bases and J by 7 bases, with 15 bases between the two germline ends. CDR3 nucleotide sequence: TGTGCCAGCAGACGAGATGAAGGTTTTGGCTACACCTTC. This codes for CASRRDEGFGYTF.

This clonotype appeared a single time. The chain links TRBV20-1 to TRBJ1-5; 8 bases are a match to TRBD1. The V gene's germline CDR1 is DFQATT and CDR2 SNEGSKA (reference sequence). This CDR3 comprises 13 residues. Trimming at V came to 1 base and at J to 11 bases, leaving 7 bases not matched to a gene. CDR3 region: CSARVLTGETQHF. The CDR3 DNA sequence: TGCAGTGCTAGAGTCCTGACAGGGGAGACCCAGCATTTT.

The chain uses TRBV30 and TRBJ2-1; TRBD1 aligns across 11 bases. Germline CDR1 GTSNPN, CDR2 SVGIG (reference sequence). The V segment lost 2 bases and the J segment 3 bases; nucleotides outside the gene matches: 15. The CDR3 length is 19 residues. The CDR3 nucleotides are TGTGCCTGGAGTCCCGGGACAGGGGGTTGGGAGGGGATCTACAATGAGCAGTTCTTC. It encodes CAWSPGTGGWEGIYNEQFF.

The J gene is TRBJ2-7, the V gene TRBV20-1; 12 bases match TRBD2. After removal of 6 bases from V and 2 bases from J, the junction contained 11 bases not matched to a gene. The CDR3 runs to 16 residues. Germline V lookup: CDR1 DFQATT, CDR2 SNEGSKA (reference sequence). CDR3 nucleotides: TGCAGTGCCGGCACTAGCGGGAGGAGATTAACCTACGAGCAGTACTTC. This codes for CSAGTSGRRLTYEQYF.

This clonotype was seen repeatedly, ten times or more. This chain connects TRBV20-1 to TRBJ1-6; D ambiguous. V was trimmed by 0 bases and J by 1 base, leaving 7 bases between them. Germline-derived CDR1 and CDR2 are DFQATT and SNEGSKA (reference sequence). The CDR3 covers 15 residues. The CDR3 coding sequence is TGCAGTGCTAGAGATACACAGTCCTATAATTCACCCCTCCACTTT. Translating gives CSARDTQSYNSPLHF.

The V call is TRBV7-3, the J call TRBJ2-5; 8 bases are shared with TRBD2. The CDR3 loop spans 14 amino acids. The V and J ends lost 5 bases and 5 bases, in that order; junction bases with no gene match: 7. The germline V gene has CDR1 SGHTA and CDR2 FQGTGA. The CDR3 sequence: CASSRGGRGETQYF. The CDR3 nucleotides read TGTGCCAGCAGCCGGGGGGGCCGGGGGGAGACCCAGTACTTC.

This rearrangement joins TRBV20-1 to TRBJ2-5, with D tentatively TRBD1 or TRBD2 (7 bases each). V was clipped by 3 bases and J by 2 bases, with 19 bases between them. The CDR3 spans 16 residues. From germline, CDR1 is DFQATT and CDR2 SNEGSKA (reference sequence). For the CDR3, the DNA is TGCAGTGCTAGCCCGACAGGGAGGGGAGGGCAAGAGACCCAGTACTTC. Translation gives CSASPTGRGGQETQYF.

This clonotype has more than one count but fewer than ten. A much larger clone is a single base away; this may be a read error. The V and J genes are TRBV6-1 and TRBJ1-2; D perhaps matches TRBD1 (5 bases). The CDR3 runs to 13 residues. Germline V CDR1 and CDR2: MNHNS, SASEGT. CDR3 sequence: CASIGGYYYSYTF. The CDR3 coding sequence is TGTGCCAGCATTGGGGGGTACTACTATAGCTACACCTTC.

V usage is TRBV2 and J usage is TRBJ2-1; D uncertain. Trimming removed 8 bases from V and 5 bases from J, with 13 bases in between. The germline V gene encodes CDR1 SNHLY and CDR2 FYNNEI. This CDR3 is 13 amino acids long. CDR3 amino acids: CASGEPRHNEQFF. The CDR3 DNA reads as TGTGCCAGCGGAGAGCCGCGCCACAATGAGCAGTTCTTC.

The chain joins TRBV19 to TRBJ2-1; no clear D. CDR1 is LNHDA, CDR2 SQIVND, per germline (reference sequence). V was pared by 3 bases and J by 6 bases, with 3 bases between. The CDR3 is 11 residues long. The CDR3 region has the DNA TGTGCCAGTAGTATCATCAATGAGCAGTTCTTC. Encoded protein: CASSIINEQFF. Together with reference TRBV19 and TRBJ2-1, the CDR3 gives the full variable domain: DGGITQSPKYLFRKEGQNVTLSCEQNLNHDAMYWYRQDPGQGLRLIYYSQIVNDFQKGDIAEGYSVSREKKESFPLTVTSAQKNPTAFYLCASSIINEQFFGPGTRLTVL.

This chain uses TRBV2 with TRBJ1-1; D remains ambiguous. The CDR3 consists of 13 residues. CDR1 and CDR2 from the germline V gene are SNHLY and FYNNEI. V lost 7 bases to trimming and J lost 7 bases, with 16 bases between them. The CDR3 region is CASTVSEGSEAFF. In nucleotides, the CDR3 is TGTGCCAGCACTGTCTCCGAAGGCAGTGAAGCTTTCTTT.

Note on this clonotype: A junction end diverges from the germline sequence, so it may reflect a read error. This chain connects TRBV10-2 to TRBJ1-2; TRBD1 aligns across 7 bases. Per the germline V gene, CDR1 is WSHSY and CDR2 is SAAADI. This CDR3 has 17 amino acids. The CDR3 region has the DNA TGTGCCAGCAGTTACCTGACAGGGACCAGGGGACTGAATGGCTACACCTTC. This sequence encodes CASSYLTGTRGLNGYTF.

The chain links TRBV7-2 to TRBJ1-5, with no clear D. This CDR3 contains 15 residues. The V and J ends lost 1 base and 0 bases respectively, with 7 bases between them. Germline V CDR1 and CDR2: SGHTA, FQGNSA. The CDR3 DNA is TGTGCCAGCAGCTTAGGCTGGGCTAGCAATCAGCCCCAGCATTTT. Its translation: CASSLGWASNQPQHF.

The chain carries TRBV7-6 and TRBJ1-1; 9 bases match TRBD1. The germline V gene encodes CDR1 SGHVS and CDR2 FNYEAQ. J was trimmed by 1 base and V by 0 bases; bases with no gene match: 3. The CDR3 consists of 16 residues. DNA for the CDR3: TGTGCCAGCAGCTTAGCGACAGGGGGAACGAACACTGAAGCTTTCTTT. It specifies CASSLATGGTNTEAFF.